This TCR beta chain appears in the sequencing data of a study of cytomegalovirus exposure and HLA in healthy donors. About the study: From 150 million to 200 million T cells, an earlier analysis saw 90 million to 130 million unique TCR beta sequences. Whole-study findings and limits: In an earlier analysis, productive rearrangement rates for most beta V segments clustered near 87% or 30%.

Donors consisted of healthy bone marrow donors. About this clone: Its antigen is still unknown.

This CDR3 region has 15 residues. V was trimmed by 4 bases and J by 0 bases, leaving 14 bases between them. Germline V CDR1 and CDR2: SGDLS, YYNGEE. With 60 Vbeta and 13 Jbeta primers, the PCR was carried out. The protocol was immunoSEQ multiplex PCR, while the TCRdb copy is restricted to in-frame clones and leaves out a portion. The sample has 160,000 or so clones, roughly 80% seen once. This sequence originates from a man aged 25 to 45 in good health and CMV-seronegative. Sequencing was performed on PBMCs. The rearrangement joins TRBV9 to TRBJ2-7; weak D call: TRBD2 (5 bases). In DNA form, the CDR3 reads TGTGCCAGCAGCCCTCACGGAGAGGGCTCCTACGAGCAGTACTTC. Translating gives CASSPHGEGSYEQYF.